This T cell receptor beta chain was identified in a study of identical twins. This clonotype was detected ten times or more. The antigen remains unidentified. Study-wide results and caveats: Cord blood beta clonotypes that were abundant carried fewer insertions, and memory repertoires showed no such trend. Zero-insertion analyses might be partly confounded by invariant T cells like MAIT and iNKT.

TCRdb called the 5' RACE reads again in MiXCR, with one record for every CDR3 protein. The sample records approximately 700,000 distinct CDR3 sequences, 6.1% being singletons. Germline CDR1 reads MNHNS; CDR2 reads SASEGT. The CDR3 sequence is 15 residues long. V lost 6 bases and J lost 6, with 20 bases in between. This sequence originates from a man younger than 35 in good health. The chain employs TRBV6-1 and TRBJ1-2, with D uncertain. Sequencing was performed on naive T cells sorted from blood. Here the CDR3 reads CASSEMRTETDGYTF. The CDR3 bases are TGTGCCAGCAGCGAGATGAGGACCGAAACGGATGGCTACACCTTC.